The present T cell receptor beta chain was sequenced within a study of cytomegalovirus exposure and HLA in healthy donors. Study overall: Researchers previously reported finding 100 million or so unique TCR beta sequences from 150 million to 200 million T cells.

A multiplex PCR was run with 60 Vbeta primers and 13 Jbeta primers. Generated by immunoSEQ multiplex PCR, the TCRdb table keeps only in-frame clones and is missing some. Among roughly 93,000 clones listed, around 80% were seen once. Germline CDR1 is ENHRY and CDR2 is SYGVKD. The CDR3 runs to 15 residues. General observations from the study: Productive status was seen about 87% or about 30% of the time for most TCR beta V segments in an earlier analysis. Most CMV-associated TCR beta chains were later found to appear HLA-restricted. There were several of the most significant clusters that appeared linked to common viral pathogens in a later analysis.

As concerns this clone: Its antigen is as yet unknown. An end of the junction does not agree with germline; a read error may underlie this.

The sequencing sample was made of PBMCs. The TCR was taken from a man between 18 and 35 years old in good health and CMV-seropositive. This chain connects TRBV10-3 to TRBJ1-5; D is uncertain. In DNA form, the CDR3 reads TGTGCCATCAGTGAGTCTACGCCAGATTACCCTCCCCACCATTTT. It codes for CAISESTPDYPPHHF.